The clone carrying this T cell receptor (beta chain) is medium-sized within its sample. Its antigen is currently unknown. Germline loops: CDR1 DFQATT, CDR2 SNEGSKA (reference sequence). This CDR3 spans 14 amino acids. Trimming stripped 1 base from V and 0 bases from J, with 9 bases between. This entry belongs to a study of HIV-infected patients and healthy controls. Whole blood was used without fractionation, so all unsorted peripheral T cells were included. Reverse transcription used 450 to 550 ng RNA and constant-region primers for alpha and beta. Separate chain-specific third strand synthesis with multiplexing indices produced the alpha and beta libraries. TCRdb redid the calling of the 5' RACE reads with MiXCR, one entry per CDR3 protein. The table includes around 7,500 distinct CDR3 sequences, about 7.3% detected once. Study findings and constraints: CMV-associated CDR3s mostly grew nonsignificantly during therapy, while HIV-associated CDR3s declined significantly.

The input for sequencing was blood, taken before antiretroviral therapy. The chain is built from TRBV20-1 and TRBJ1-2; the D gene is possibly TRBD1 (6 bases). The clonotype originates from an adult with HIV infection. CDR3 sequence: CSARGQVPNYGYTF. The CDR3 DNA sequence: TGCAGTGCTAGAGGACAGGTCCCTAACTATGGCTACACCTTC.